Listed below are T cell receptor beta chains from one sample, sequenced in a study of blood T cell repertoires in COVID-19. Assay used: immunoSEQ multiplex PCR; TCRdb lists only in-frame clones, some missing. Seen here are roughly 160,000 clones, around four fifths observed once, and the top ten hold 7.5% to 10%. What was sequenced was peripheral blood. The receptors originated from a woman older than 75 with COVID-19, enrolled during active disease. Both conserved end residues are part of each CDR3. A D gene is named only where the DNA matches it firmly. Where a row states a size, it is once, few, many or the class of an expanded clone; other rows omit it.

v_call	j_call	d_call	clone_size	cdr3_nt	cdr3_aa
TRBV5-6	TRBJ1-2	TRBD1	few	TGTGCCAGCAGCTTGGGGGGACAGACGACCGCCTATGGCTACACCTTC	CASSLGGQTTAYGYTF
TRBV19	TRBJ2-1	TRBD2	-	TGTGCCAGTAGCCGGACTAGCGGGACCTACAATGAGCAGTTCTTC	CASSRTSGTYNEQFF
TRBV5-1	TRBJ2-1	TRBD1	-	TGCGCCAGCAGCCCACAGGGGGACAGGGGTCGGAGTGAGCAGTTCTTC	CASSPQGDRGRSEQFF
TRBV7-3	TRBJ2-2	-	-	TGTGCCAGCAGCTTAGGAGGAGGGACCGGGGAGCTGTTTTTT	CASSLGGGTGELFF
TRBV28	TRBJ1-6	-	-	TGTGCCAGCATGGGAGGGAATGATTCACCCCTCCACTTT	CASMGGNDSPLHF
TRBV7-8	TRBJ2-5	-	-	TGTGCCAGCAGCCGAGGGGGGGTGGAGACCCAGTACTTC	CASSRGGVETQYF
TRBV12-3/TRBV12-4	TRBJ1-5	-	-	TGTGCCAGCAGCGGAAACAGGGATCTGGCCCAGCATTTT	CASSGNRDLAQHF
TRBV5-1	TRBJ2-3	-	-	TGCGCCAGCAGCCCCAGGGGCTCGTCAGATACGCAGTATTTT	CASSPRGSSDTQYF
TRBV14	TRBJ1-2	TRBD1	-	TGTGCCAGCAGCCTAGGGACAGGGCTAAACAACTATGGCTACACCTTC	CASSLGTGLNNYGYTF
TRBV2	TRBJ2-7	TRBD1	-	TGTGCCAGCAGGGACAGGGGGCGCGAGCAGTACTTC	CASRDRGREQYF